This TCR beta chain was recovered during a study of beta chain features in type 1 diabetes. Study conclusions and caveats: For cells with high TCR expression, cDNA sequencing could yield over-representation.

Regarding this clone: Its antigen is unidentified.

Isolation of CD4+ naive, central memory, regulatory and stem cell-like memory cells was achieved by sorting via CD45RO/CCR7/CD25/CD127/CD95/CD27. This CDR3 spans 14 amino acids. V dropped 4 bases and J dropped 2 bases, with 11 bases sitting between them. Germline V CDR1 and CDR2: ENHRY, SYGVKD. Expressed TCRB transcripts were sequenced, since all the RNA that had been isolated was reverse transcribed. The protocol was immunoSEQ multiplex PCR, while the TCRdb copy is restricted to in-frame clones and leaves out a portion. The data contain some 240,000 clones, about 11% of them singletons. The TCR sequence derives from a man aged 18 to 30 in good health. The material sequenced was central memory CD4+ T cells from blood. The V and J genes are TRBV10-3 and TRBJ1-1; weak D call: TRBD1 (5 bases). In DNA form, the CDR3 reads TGTGCCATCAGTGCTCCACAGGCTAACACTGAAGCTTTCTTT. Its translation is CAISAPQANTEAFF.